Given below is one TCR beta chain in context. The antigen is undetermined. The data belong to a study of identical twins. The germline CDR1 and CDR2 sequences are SGHRS and YFSETQ. The V segment lost 3 bases and the J segment 6 bases; nucleotides outside the gene matches: 6. This CDR3 region has 16 residues. Unique molecular identifiers were present on the cDNA, and a universal primer site came from template switching. MiXCR, run by TCRdb on the 5' RACE reads, gives a single entry per CDR3 protein. Of approximately 470,000 distinct CDR3 sequences listed, 14% were seen once; the top ten hold approximately 0.52%. Study-level findings and limits: In beta out-of-frame sequences, the excess sharing between twins was weaker. Reduced insertions were recorded for abundant cord blood beta clonotypes, with no such pattern in memory repertoires. A cross-sectional statistical analysis, not follow-up of the same donors, supported the conclusions.

This sample also appeared in a second study, on yellow fever vaccine responses in identical twins.

The chain joins TRBV5-1 to TRBJ2-3, with 14 bases matching TRBD2. The source of this sequence is a woman aged 18 to 35 in good health. Sequencing was performed on CD4+ T cells sorted from blood. The CDR3 protein is CASSSQTSGGGDTQYF. CDR3 sequence (DNA): TGCGCCAGCAGCTCGCAGACTAGCGGGGGGGGTGATACGCAGTATTTT.